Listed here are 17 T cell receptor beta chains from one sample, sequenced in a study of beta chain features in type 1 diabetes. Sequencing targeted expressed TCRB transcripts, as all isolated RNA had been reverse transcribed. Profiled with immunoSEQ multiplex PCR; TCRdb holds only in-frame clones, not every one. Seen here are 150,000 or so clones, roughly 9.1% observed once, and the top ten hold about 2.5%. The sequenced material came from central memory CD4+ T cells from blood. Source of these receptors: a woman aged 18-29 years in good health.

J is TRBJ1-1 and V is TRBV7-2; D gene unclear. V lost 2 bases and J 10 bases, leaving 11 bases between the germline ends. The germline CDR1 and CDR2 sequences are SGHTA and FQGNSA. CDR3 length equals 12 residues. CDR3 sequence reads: CASSLMRPGAFF. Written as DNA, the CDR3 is TGTGCCAGCAGCTTAATGCGGCCGGGAGCTTTCTTT.

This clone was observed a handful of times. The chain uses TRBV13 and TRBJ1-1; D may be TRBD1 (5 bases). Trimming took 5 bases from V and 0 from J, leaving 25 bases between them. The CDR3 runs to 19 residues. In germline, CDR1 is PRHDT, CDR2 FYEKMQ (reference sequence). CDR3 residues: CASSPSPRILTVMNTEAFF. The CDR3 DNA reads TGTGCCAGCAGCCCCAGTCCCCGAATTCTGACAGTCATGAACACTGAAGCTTTCTTT.

The DNA for the CDR3 is TGTGCCAGCAGCCGAATAACTAGCGGGAGGAGGAATGAGCAGTTCTTC. It translates to CASSRITSGRRNEQFF. The chain uses TRBV14 and TRBJ2-1; 12 bases fit TRBD2. Trimming took 4 bases from V and 7 from J; bases not matched to a gene: 8. The germline V gene encodes CDR1 SGHDN and CDR2 FVKESK. The length of the CDR3 is 16 residues.

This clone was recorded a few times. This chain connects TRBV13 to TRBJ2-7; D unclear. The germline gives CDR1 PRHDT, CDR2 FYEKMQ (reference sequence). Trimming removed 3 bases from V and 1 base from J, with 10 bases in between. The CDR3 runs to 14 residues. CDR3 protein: CASSLAPKSYEQYF. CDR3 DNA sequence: TGTGCCAGCAGCTTGGCTCCCAAATCCTACGAGCAGTACTTC.

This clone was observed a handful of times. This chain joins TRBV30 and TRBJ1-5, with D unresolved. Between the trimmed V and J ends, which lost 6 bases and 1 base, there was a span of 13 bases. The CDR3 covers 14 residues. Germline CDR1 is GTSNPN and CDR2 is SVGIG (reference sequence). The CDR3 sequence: CACSRGGSNQPQHF. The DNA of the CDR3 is TGTGCCTGCAGCCGCGGCGGGAGCAATCAGCCCCAGCATTTT.

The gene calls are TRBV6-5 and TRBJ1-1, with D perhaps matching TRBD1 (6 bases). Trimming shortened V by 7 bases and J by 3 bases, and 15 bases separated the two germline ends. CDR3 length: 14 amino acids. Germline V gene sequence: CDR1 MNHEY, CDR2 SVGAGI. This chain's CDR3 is CASKGGAKDTEAFF. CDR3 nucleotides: TGTGCCAGCAAAGGGGGGGCGAAGGACACTGAAGCTTTCTTT.

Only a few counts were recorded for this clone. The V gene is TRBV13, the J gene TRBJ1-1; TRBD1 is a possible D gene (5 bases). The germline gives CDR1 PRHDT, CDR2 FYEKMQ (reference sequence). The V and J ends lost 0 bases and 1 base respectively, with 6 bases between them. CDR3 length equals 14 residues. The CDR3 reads CASSLGQENTEAFF. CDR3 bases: TGTGCCAGCAGCTTAGGACAGGAGAACACTGAAGCTTTCTTT.

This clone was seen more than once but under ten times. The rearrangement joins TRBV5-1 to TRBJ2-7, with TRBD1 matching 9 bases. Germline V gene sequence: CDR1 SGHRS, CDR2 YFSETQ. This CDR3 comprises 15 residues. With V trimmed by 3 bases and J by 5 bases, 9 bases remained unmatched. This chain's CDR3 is CASSSSGTGSDEQYF. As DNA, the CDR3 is TGCGCCAGCAGCTCCTCCGGGACAGGGTCCGACGAGCAGTACTTC. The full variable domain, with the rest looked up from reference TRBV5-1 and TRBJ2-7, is KAGVTQTPRYLIKTRGQQVTLSCSPISGHRSVSWYQQTPGQGLQFLFEYFSETQRNKGNFPGRFSGRQFSNSRSEMNVSTLELGDSALYLCASSSSGTGSDEQYFGPGTRLTVT.

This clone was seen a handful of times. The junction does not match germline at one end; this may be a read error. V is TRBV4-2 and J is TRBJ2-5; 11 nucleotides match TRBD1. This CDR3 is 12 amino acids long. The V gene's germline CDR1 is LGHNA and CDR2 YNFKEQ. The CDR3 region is CASSRNRDRGDF. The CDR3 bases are TGTGCCAGCAGCCGAAACCGGGACAGGGGGGACTTC.

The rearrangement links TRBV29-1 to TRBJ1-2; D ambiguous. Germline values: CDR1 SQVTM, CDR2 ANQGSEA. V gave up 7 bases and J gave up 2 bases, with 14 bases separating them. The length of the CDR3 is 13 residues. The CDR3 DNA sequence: TGCAGCGCCCAGGTCACCCGGAACTATGGCTACACCTTC. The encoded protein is CSAQVTRNYGYTF.

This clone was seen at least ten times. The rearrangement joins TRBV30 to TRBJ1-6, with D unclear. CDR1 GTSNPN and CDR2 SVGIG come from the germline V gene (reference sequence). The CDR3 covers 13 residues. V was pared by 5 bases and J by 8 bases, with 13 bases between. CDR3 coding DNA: TGTGCCTGGGCACGGAGTGGGTATTCACCCCTCCACTTT. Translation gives CAWARSGYSPLHF.

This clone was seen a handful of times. The CDR3 reads CASSFGTGSYEQYF. The CDR3 DNA reads TGTGCCAGCAGCTTCGGGACAGGTTCCTACGAGCAGTACTTC. The gene calls are TRBV5-6 and TRBJ2-7, with TRBD1 identical over 8 bases. V lost 2 bases and J lost 1; bases outside the gene matches: 2. CDR1 and CDR2 from the germline V gene are SGHDT and YYEEEE. The CDR3 is 14 residues long.

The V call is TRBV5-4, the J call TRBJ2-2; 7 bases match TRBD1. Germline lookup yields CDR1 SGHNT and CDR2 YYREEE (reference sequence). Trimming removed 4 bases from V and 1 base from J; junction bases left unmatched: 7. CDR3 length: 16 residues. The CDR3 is CASSNGQDLNTGELFF. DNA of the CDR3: TGTGCCAGCAGCAACGGACAGGACTTGAACACCGGGGAGCTGTTTTTT.

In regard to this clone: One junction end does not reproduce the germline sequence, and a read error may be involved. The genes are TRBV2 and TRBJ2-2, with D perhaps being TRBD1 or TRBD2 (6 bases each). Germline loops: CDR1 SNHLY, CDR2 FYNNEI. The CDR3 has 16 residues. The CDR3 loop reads CASSEGGPYLTGELFF. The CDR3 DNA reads TGTGCCAGCAGCGAAGGGGGGCCCTACCTCACCGGGGAGCTGTTTTTT.

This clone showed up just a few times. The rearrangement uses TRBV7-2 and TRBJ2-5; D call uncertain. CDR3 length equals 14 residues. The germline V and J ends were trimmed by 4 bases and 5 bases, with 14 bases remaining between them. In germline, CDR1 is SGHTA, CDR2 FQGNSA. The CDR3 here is CASSSNYLSETQYF. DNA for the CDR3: TGTGCCAGCAGCTCAAACTATCTCTCTGAGACCCAGTACTTC.

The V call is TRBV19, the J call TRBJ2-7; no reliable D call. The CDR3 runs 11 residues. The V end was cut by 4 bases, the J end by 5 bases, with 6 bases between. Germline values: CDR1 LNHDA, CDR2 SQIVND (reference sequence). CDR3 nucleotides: TGTGCCAGTAGTAGACGGGACGAGCAGTACTTC. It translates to CASSRRDEQYF.

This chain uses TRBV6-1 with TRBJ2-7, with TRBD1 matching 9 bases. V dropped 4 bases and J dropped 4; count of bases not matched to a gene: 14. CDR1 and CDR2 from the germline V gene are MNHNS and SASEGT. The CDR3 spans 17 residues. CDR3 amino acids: CASSGMNSGTGRYEQYF. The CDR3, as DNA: TGTGCCAGCAGTGGGATGAACTCCGGGACAGGGAGGTACGAGCAGTACTTC.